Listed below are T cell receptor beta chains from one sample, sequenced in a study of identical twins. TCRdb used MiXCR to reprocess the 5' RACE reads, holding one entry per CDR3 protein. The sample includes a few hundred thousand distinct CDR3 sequences, 9.6% seen only once; the top ten take roughly 3.2%. The data were also submitted as part of a second study, on yellow fever vaccine responses in identical twins.

Material: PBMCs. The receptors here all came from a young woman in good health. CDR3s include the opening cysteine and the closing phenylalanine or tryptophan. The order of the fields is CDR3 length, V gene, J gene, D gene, clone size, CDR3 protein, CDR3 DNA. A D gene is named only where the DNA matches it firmly. Expanded clones get a size class; other rows say once, few or many, or leave the size out.

14,TRBV29-1,TRBJ2-7,TRBD2,few,CSVENEREGYEQYF,TGCAGCGTTGAAAACGAGCGGGAGGGCTACGAGCAGTACTTC
14,TRBV5-1,TRBJ2-7,TRBD1,.,CASSRLGQGGEQYF,TGCGCCAGCAGCCGCCTTGGACAGGGCGGCGAGCAGTACTTC
14,TRBV10-3,TRBJ2-1,TRBD2,few,CAIGRLAGGHEQFF,TGTGCCATCGGACGACTAGCGGGGGGGCATGAGCAGTTCTTC
14,TRBV30,TRBJ1-1,.,.,CAWSVDFGVTEAFF,TGTGCCTGGAGTGTCGACTTCGGGGTTACTGAAGCTTTCTTT
14,TRBV28,TRBJ1-5,.,.,CASSRSGSNQPQHF,TGTGCCAGCAGTAGATCAGGGAGCAATCAGCCCCAGCATTTT
16,TRBV7-9,TRBJ2-2,TRBD1,.,CASSLRDSSNTGELFF,TGTGCCAGCAGCCTTAGGGACAGCTCGAACACCGGGGAGCTGTTTTTT
16,TRBV12-3/TRBV12-4,TRBJ2-3,.,many,CASSPRTPPRADTQYF,TGTGCCAGCAGTCCCCGGACACCCCCTCGGGCCGATACGCAGTATTTT
13,TRBV10-1,TRBJ2-1,.,once,CASSGSPSGEQFF,TGCGCCAGCAGTGGCTCTCCGTCGGGTGAGCAGTTCTTC
15,TRBV6-5,TRBJ2-3,TRBD2,.,CASSYSASGIDTQYF,TGTGCCAGCAGTTACTCGGCTAGCGGGATAGATACGCAGTATTTT
14,TRBV6-1,TRBJ2-3,.,many,CASSSGDGTDTQYF,TGTGCCAGCAGTAGTGGGGATGGCACAGATACGCAGTATTTT
15,TRBV27,TRBJ2-5,TRBD1,.,CASSTIDRVQETQYF,TGTGCCAGCAGTACTATAGACAGGGTCCAAGAGACCCAGTACTTC
15,TRBV7-2,TRBJ2-2,TRBD2,.,CASSSRLAGDRELFF,TGTGCCAGCAGCTCCCGACTAGCGGGAGATCGGGAGCTGTTTTTT
14,TRBV5-1,TRBJ2-5,TRBD1,many,CASSPGTGSEAQYF,TGCGCCAGCAGTCCCGGGACAGGGAGTGAGGCCCAGTACTTC
18,TRBV4-2,TRBJ2-1,TRBD2,few,CASSLSSGVQRESGEQFF,TGTGCCAGCAGCCTATCCTCGGGGGTGCAGCGGGAGAGCGGTGAGCAGTTCTTC
14,TRBV5-1,TRBJ2-1,TRBD2,many,CASSAQRGGNEQFF,TGCGCCAGCAGTGCGCAGCGGGGGGGAAATGAGCAGTTCTTC
13,TRBV25-1,TRBJ2-7,.,many,CASSDDSRYEQYF,TGTGCCAGCAGTGACGACAGCAGGTACGAGCAGTACTTC
14,TRBV6-2/TRBV6-3,TRBJ2-1,.,.,CASSPGTLKNEQFF,TGTGCCAGCTCCCCCGGGACACTGAAAAATGAGCAGTTCTTC
13,TRBV7-9,TRBJ2-5,.,few,CASSLELEETQYF,TGTGCCAGCAGCTTAGAGCTGGAAGAGACCCAGTACTTC
18,TRBV25-1,TRBJ2-1,.,.,CASSELQKNPGSYNEQFF,TGTGCCAGCAGTGAATTACAGAAAAACCCCGGCTCCTACAATGAGCAGTTCTTC
13,TRBV10-1,TRBJ2-7,TRBD1,.,CASGTGVPYEQYF,TGCGCCAGCGGGACAGGGGTTCCCTACGAGCAGTACTTC
14,TRBV20-1,TRBJ2-5,TRBD2,many,CSARGGEAGETQYF,TGCAGTGCTAGGGGAGGGGAAGCGGGAGAGACCCAGTACTTC
14,TRBV30,TRBJ2-1,TRBD2,.,CAWSSGGGTGEQFF,TGTGCCTGGAGTTCGGGCGGGGGGACGGGTGAGCAGTTCTTC
15,TRBV11-2,TRBJ2-5,TRBD2,few,CASSLVRGGTETQYF,TGTGCCAGCAGCTTAGTGCGGGGGGGAACGGAGACCCAGTACTTC
12,TRBV12-3/TRBV12-4,TRBJ1-2,.,.,CASRTANYGYTF,TGTGCCAGCAGGACAGCTAACTATGGCTACACCTTC
12,TRBV6-5,TRBJ2-1,.,.,CASSTSHNEQFF,TGTGCCAGCAGTACTAGTCACAATGAGCAGTTCTTC
14,TRBV20-1,TRBJ1-5,.,few,CSARDRRSNQPQHF,TGCAGTGCTAGAGATAGGCGTAGCAATCAGCCCCAGCATTTT